The sequence of this T cell receptor (beta chain) was determined in a study of OX40 agonist ivuxolimab in advanced cancers. Study details: Patients undergoing dose escalation presented with hepatocellular carcinoma, melanoma, renal cell or head and neck cancer.

Assay used: immunoSEQ multiplex PCR; TCRdb lists only in-frame clones, some missing. Found here are 37,000 or so clones, 82% of them singletons; the top ten hold about 2%. This CDR3 is built from 16 residues. The sequenced sample was CD4+ or CD8+ T cells sorted from blood, obtained in a trial of the OX40 agonist ivuxolimab. This sequence originates from an adult with an advanced solid tumor such as melanoma, head and neck, liver or kidney cancer. The chain links TRBV21-1 to TRBJ2-1; TRBD2, the table's D call, was not compared with the DNA. TRBV21-1 is a recognized pseudogene. DNA of the CDR3: TGTGCCAGCAGCAATCCGGGGTCCCCGGCCTACAATGAGCAGTTCTTC. Its translation: CASSNPGSPAYNEQFF.